This T cell receptor beta chain is drawn from a study of shared clonotypes between healthy human individuals. Study context: Participating donors consisted of a couple of women and a few men aged 18 to 49.

Deep-level assay runs were performed. Some clones are missing from TCRdb's copy, which holds only in-frame ones; the method was immunoSEQ multiplex PCR. The sample shows about 490,000 clones, 79% of them seen only once. Genomic DNA for unsorted samples was obtained from about 90 million PBMCs. The CDR3 totals 16 residues. V was pared by 3 bases and J by 0 bases, with 12 bases between. Germline V gives CDR1 MDHEN, CDR2 SYDVKM. Sequencing was performed on PBMCs. The chain uses TRBV28 and TRBJ2-1; possibly TRBD1 for D (5 bases). The TCR was taken from a woman between 40 and 50 years old in good health. Some clones in this sample may be carry-over from other donors' samples. In DNA form, the CDR3 reads TGTGCCAGCAGTTTTGGGGCGGCAAGCTCCTACAATGAGCAGTTCTTC. Translation gives CASSFGAASSYNEQFF.